The present entry profiles one T cell receptor (beta chain) with its context. Its antigen is unknown. The CDR3 totals 15 residues. Germline V gene lookup returns CDR1 SGHNT and CDR2 YYREEE (reference sequence). The V gene end was trimmed by 2 bases and the J gene end by 2 bases; junction bases not matched to a gene: 6. The source of the sample is a study of T cell responses to AZD1222 COVID-19 vaccine. At the level of the study: It was second doses at about 4 or about 12 weeks that were pooled.

TCRdb's table, derived via immunoSEQ multiplex PCR, lists solely in-frame clones and lacks some. The sample consists of roughly 80,000 clones, around nine tenths of them appearing once. Regarding the study as a whole: Baseline serology detected seropositivity in only a handful of AZD1222 recipients.

The chain employs TRBV5-4 and TRBJ2-5, with 7 nucleotides matching TRBD1. Sample: peripheral blood, taken on day 0 of AZD1222 vaccination. This TCR was sampled from an adult in good health. In DNA form, the CDR3 reads TGTGCCAGCAGCTTCGCGACAGGGCGGCAAGAGACCCAGTACTTC. It is translated as CASSFATGRQETQYF.